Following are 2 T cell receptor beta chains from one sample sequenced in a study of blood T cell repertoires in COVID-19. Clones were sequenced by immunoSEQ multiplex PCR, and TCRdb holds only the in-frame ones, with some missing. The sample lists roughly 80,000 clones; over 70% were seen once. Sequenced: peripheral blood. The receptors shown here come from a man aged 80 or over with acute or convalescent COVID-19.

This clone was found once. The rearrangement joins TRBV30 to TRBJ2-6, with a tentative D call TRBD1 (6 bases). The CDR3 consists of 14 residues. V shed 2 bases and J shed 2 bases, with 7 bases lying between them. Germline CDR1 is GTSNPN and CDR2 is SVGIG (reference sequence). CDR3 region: CAWSNRAGANVLTF. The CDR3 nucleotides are TGTGCCTGGAGTAACAGGGCTGGGGCCAACGTCCTGACTTTC.

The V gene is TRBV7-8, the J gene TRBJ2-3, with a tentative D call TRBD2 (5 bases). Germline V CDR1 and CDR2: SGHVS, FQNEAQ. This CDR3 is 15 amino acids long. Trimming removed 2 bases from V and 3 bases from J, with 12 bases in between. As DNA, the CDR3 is TGTGCCAGCAGCTTAATTCGGGGAATGACAGATACGCAGTATTTT. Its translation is CASSLIRGMTDTQYF.